These T cell receptor beta chains were read from a single sample in a study of T cell repertoires in cytomegalovirus infection. TCRdb reprocessed the reads via MiXCR and lists one record per CDR3 protein. Here the sample spans 650,000 to 850,000 distinct CDR3 sequences, almost 30% being singletons. Their target antigens are unknown. The sequencing used cultured CD8+ T cells from PBMCs, collected from culture after CMV antigen stimulation. These receptor sequences come from a human donor in good health (CMV status not recorded). Some clones in this sample may be carry-over from other donors' samples. CDR3s include the opening cysteine and the closing phenylalanine or tryptophan. D genes are given only for firm matches. Size values are once, few and many counts, or a class for expanded clones, and some rows have none.

V	size	J	D	CDR3	DNA
TRBV7-9	NA	TRBJ1-1	NA	CASKIVGRSRNTEAFF	TGTGCCAGCAAGATTGTCGGACGGTCCCGGAACACTGAAGCTTTCTTT
TRBV6-5	NA	TRBJ1-2	TRBD1	CASSSSDRGFNYGYTF	TGTGCCAGCAGTTCCTCCGACAGGGGATTTAACTATGGCTACACCTTC
TRBV6-1	NA	TRBJ1-6	NA	CASSDRLGSYNSPLHF	TGTGCCAGCAGTGATCGCCTCGGCTCCTATAATTCACCCCTCCACTTT
TRBV4-1	NA	TRBJ1-2	NA	CASSQDEGALYGYTF	TGCGCCAGCAGCCAAGATGAAGGGGCCCTCTATGGCTACACCTTC
TRBV7-6	many	TRBJ2-1	TRBD2	CASSFSGLAGGSGSYNEQFF	TGTGCCAGCAGCTTTAGCGGACTAGCGGGCGGGAGTGGCTCCTACAATGAGCAGTTCTTC
TRBV6-5	NA	TRBJ1-2	TRBD1	CASSVDRGKSLYGYTF	TGTGCCAGCAGTGTGGACAGGGGCAAAAGTCTCTATGGCTACACCTTC
TRBV7-3	NA	TRBJ2-3	NA	CASSGPRGGTDTQYF	TGTGCCAGCAGCGGGCCTCGAGGAGGCACAGATACGCAGTATTTT
TRBV19	once	TRBJ2-3	NA	CATSQDTVWDTQYF	TGTGCCACCTCCCAGGACACCGTTTGGGATACGCAGTATTTT
TRBV9	NA	TRBJ1-1	NA	CASSPAIHTEAFF	TGTGCCAGCAGCCCGGCGATCCACACTGAAGCTTTCTTT
TRBV12-3/TRBV12-4	many	TRBJ1-2	TRBD1	CASSPRQGHGYTF	TGTGCCAGCAGTCCCCGACAGGGGCATGGCTACACCTTC
TRBV27	few	TRBJ1-2	NA	CASSLSEGTSHPYGYTF	TGTGCCAGCAGTTTATCGGAGGGGACCTCCCACCCATATGGCTACACCTTC
TRBV7-8	NA	TRBJ2-5	NA	CASSLATREETQYF	TGTGCCAGCAGCTTAGCTACCAGAGAAGAGACCCAGTACTTC
TRBV7-2	many	TRBJ1-6	NA	CASSDWGADNSPLHF	TGTGCCAGCAGCGACTGGGGTGCTGATAATTCACCCCTCCACTTT
TRBV7-6	few	TRBJ2-1	NA	CASSPRGGRGLGNEQFF	TGTGCCAGCAGCCCAAGGGGCGGGCGGGGGCTGGGAAATGAGCAGTTCTTC
TRBV11-1	few	TRBJ2-2	NA	CASSPSPKRALTGELFF	TGTGCCAGCAGCCCGTCCCCTAAGAGAGCCCTCACCGGGGAGCTGTTTTTT
TRBV19	few	TRBJ1-5	TRBD1	CASSTWTGGTTDSNQPQHF	TGTGCCAGTAGTACCTGGACAGGGGGAACGACTGATAGCAATCAGCCCCAGCATTTT
TRBV27	few	TRBJ2-2	TRBD1	CASSYLPGTGDTGELFF	TGTGCCAGCAGTTATCTCCCCGGGACAGGGGACACCGGGGAGCTGTTTTTT
TRBV12-3/TRBV12-4	few	TRBJ2-5	NA	CATTWAGEETQYF	TGTGCCACAACCTGGGCGGGCGAAGAGACCCAGTACTTC
TRBV6-5	few	TRBJ1-5	NA	CASSYSQAGNQPQHF	TGTGCCAGCAGTTACTCCCAGGCAGGGAATCAGCCCCAGCATTTT
TRBV29-1	many	TRBJ1-2	NA	CSVAQDHGVGDGYTF	TGCAGCGTCGCCCAGGATCATGGGGTGGGTGATGGCTACACCTTC
TRBV9	NA	TRBJ2-1	NA	CASSGITPEQFF	TGTGCCAGCAGCGGGATAACCCCTGAGCAGTTCTTC
TRBV12-5	NA	TRBJ2-1	NA	CASGLGRGGYDEQFF	TGTGCTAGTGGTTTGGGGAGGGGCGGGTACGATGAGCAGTTCTTC
TRBV7-3	few	TRBJ2-1	NA	CASSPIGGSYNEQFF	TGTGCCAGCAGTCCGATAGGGGGCTCCTACAATGAGCAGTTCTTC
TRBV4-1	NA	TRBJ1-1	NA	CASSQGGYLNTEAFF	TGCGCCAGCAGCCAAGGCGGGTACCTGAACACTGAAGCTTTCTTT
TRBV4-1	few	TRBJ2-1	NA	CASSQPPSGNEQFF	TGCGCCAGCAGCCAGCCACCATCGGGCAATGAGCAGTTCTTC
TRBV7-6	NA	TRBJ1-5	NA	CASSPLRGAGSNQPQHF	TGTGCCAGCAGCCCGCTCCGGGGGGCGGGTAGCAATCAGCCCCAGCATTTT
TRBV2	few	TRBJ1-5	NA	CASSGLVSGQPQHF	TGTGCCAGCAGTGGATTAGTCTCGGGTCAGCCCCAGCATTTT
TRBV5-1	NA	TRBJ2-2	TRBD1	CASSLHMGQGPTGELFF	TGCGCCAGCAGCTTGCATATGGGACAGGGTCCCACCGGGGAGCTGTTTTTT
TRBV28	NA	TRBJ2-5	NA	CASSPRYGGNRETQYF	TGTGCCAGCAGTCCACGATACGGGGGCAATCGGGAGACCCAGTACTTC
TRBV7-8	many	TRBJ1-2	TRBD1	CASSLNVGQGNYGYTF	TGTGCCAGCAGCTTAAACGTGGGACAGGGGAACTATGGCTACACCTTC
TRBV20-1	NA	TRBJ1-1	TRBD1	CSARKKGTGFTEAFF	TGCAGTGCTAGAAAAAAAGGGACAGGGTTTACTGAAGCTTTCTTT
TRBV7-6	NA	TRBJ2-1	NA	CASSRDKSYNEQFF	TGTGCCAGCAGCCGGGACAAAAGCTACAATGAGCAGTTCTTC
TRBV7-9	NA	TRBJ1-2	NA	CASSVTRFEYGTSYGYTF	TGTGCCAGCAGCGTTACCCGCTTTGAGTACGGGACCTCCTATGGCTACACCTTC
TRBV7-9	NA	TRBJ2-3	TRBD1	CASVGDRGLEDTQYF	TGTGCCAGCGTGGGGGACAGGGGTCTCGAAGATACGCAGTATTTT
TRBV24-1	NA	TRBJ2-3	NA	CATSDSGILDTQYF	TGTGCCACCAGTGATTCGGGGATTTTGGATACGCAGTATTTT
TRBV20-1	NA	TRBJ1-5	NA	CSARDSKPGNQPQHF	TGCAGTGCTAGAGATTCAAAACCGGGAAATCAGCCCCAGCATTTT
TRBV6-2/TRBV6-3	NA	TRBJ2-1	NA	CASSYSKEATLSYNEQFF	TGTGCCAGCAGTTATTCTAAAGAGGCAACCCTCTCCTACAATGAGCAGTTCTTC
TRBV6-5	NA	TRBJ2-3	NA	CASSSLWGGGADTQYF	TGTGCCAGCAGTTCCCTATGGGGGGGCGGGGCAGATACGCAGTATTTT
TRBV27	few	TRBJ2-3	NA	CASRTYSVAEDTQYF	TGTGCCAGCAGAACGTACAGCGTCGCGGAAGATACGCAGTATTTT
TRBV6-6	NA	TRBJ1-2	NA	CASGYFELPAYGYTF	TGTGCCAGCGGGTATTTCGAACTCCCCGCTTATGGCTACACCTTC
TRBV11-2	few	TRBJ2-5	NA	CASSFFDRGGETQYF	TGTGCCAGCAGCTTCTTTGACAGGGGAGGGGAGACCCAGTACTTC
TRBV7-9	NA	TRBJ2-2	TRBD1	CASIQQGTPNTGELFF	TGTGCCAGCATTCAACAGGGGACCCCGAACACCGGGGAGCTGTTTTTT
TRBV4-1	many	TRBJ1-2	NA	CASSQEFGGPIAFYGYTF	TGCGCCAGCAGCCAAGAGTTCGGGGGCCCAATAGCCTTCTATGGCTACACCTTC